This passage covers 14 T cell receptor beta chains from one sample sequenced in a study of cytomegalovirus exposure and HLA in healthy donors (dated by TCRdb to the late 2010s). Library creation used the immunoSEQ multiplex PCR assay. A mixture of 60 forward primers for TCR Vbeta segments and 13 reverse primers for TCR Jbeta segments was used in the multiplex PCR. This is the immuneACCESS table as TCRdb keeps it, with only in-frame sequences that have V and J called. A part of the clones is gone; compared with another copy, unresolved V genes explain less than half, and the rest is unexplained. This sample comprises approximately 190,000 clones, around 83% of them detected only once. The ten largest clones take up approximately 6.5% of the sample. Specimen: PBMCs. The receptor source for this set is a woman aged 45-59 years in good health and CMV-seropositive.

This chain links TRBV7-9 with TRBJ1-1; 9 bases agree with TRBD1. The CDR3 runs to 15 residues. V shed 0 bases and J 4 bases; nucleotides not matched to a gene: 3. Germline CDR1 reads SEHNR; CDR2 reads FQNEAQ (reference sequence). The CDR3 DNA reads TGTGCCAGCAGCTTAGCACAGGGGGCCGGCACTGAAGCTTTCTTT. It codes for CASSLAQGAGTEAFF.

The V call is TRBV5-1, the J call TRBJ2-7, with 9 nucleotides matching TRBD1. This CDR3 comprises 16 residues. The germline V gene has CDR1 SGHRS and CDR2 YFSETQ. Trimming at V came to 3 bases and at J to 6 bases, leaving 13 bases not matched to a gene. CDR3 coding DNA: TGCGCCAGCAGCTCCCTTACAGGGGGCAGCCCCAGCGAGCAGTACTTC. This encodes CASSSLTGGSPSEQYF.

CDR3 amino acids: CAIGTSGKVGELFF. As DNA, the CDR3 is TGTGCCATCGGGACTAGCGGGAAGGTCGGGGAGCTGTTTTTT. The J gene is TRBJ2-2, the V gene TRBV10-3; TRBD2 matches 13 bases. The CDR3 is 14 amino acids. Germline-derived CDR1 and CDR2 are ENHRY and SYGVKD. The V and J ends lost 8 bases and 7 bases, in that order; junction bases with no gene match: 4.

This chain joins TRBV5-1 and TRBJ2-3; D may be TRBD2 (5 bases). There are 12 residues in the CDR3. The germline gives CDR1 SGHRS, CDR2 YFSETQ. With 6 bases removed from V and 5 bases from J, the gap between germline ends came to 10 bases. CDR3 loop: CASTSRGDTQYF. The CDR3 DNA sequence: TGCGCCAGCACCTCCCGGGGAGATACGCAGTATTTT. Full variable domain (rest looked up from reference TRBV5-1 and TRBJ2-3): KAGVTQTPRYLIKTRGQQVTLSCSPISGHRSVSWYQQTPGQGLQFLFEYFSETQRNKGNFPGRFSGRQFSNSRSEMNVSTLELGDSALYLCASTSRGDTQYFGPGTRLTVL.

J is TRBJ2-7 and V is TRBV7-2; D is possibly TRBD1 (5 bases). CDR3 length equals 15 residues. CDR1 and CDR2 from the germline V gene are SGHTA and FQGNSA. V lost 1 base to trimming and J lost 1 base, with 11 bases between them. This CDR3 is CASSLVAGPSYEQYF. In nucleotides, the CDR3 is TGTGCCAGCAGCTTAGTGGCAGGGCCTTCCTACGAGCAGTACTTC.

This chain uses TRBV19 with TRBJ2-1; the match to TRBD2 covers 7 bases. The V and J ends lost 3 bases and 7 bases, in that order; junction bases with no gene match: 12. The germline gives CDR1 LNHDA, CDR2 SQIVND (reference sequence). The length of the CDR3 is 16 residues. CDR3 region: CASSIQVRAGVNEQFF. CDR3 coding DNA: TGTGCCAGTAGTATCCAAGTTAGGGCGGGAGTGAATGAGCAGTTCTTC.

J is TRBJ2-1 and V is TRBV5-4, with 11 positions matching TRBD2. Germline trimming cut 4 bases from V and 4 bases from J; bases unmatched to any gene: 7. The CDR3 spans 16 residues. Looked up from germline, CDR1 is SGHNT and CDR2 is YYREEE (reference sequence). CDR3 sequence reads: CASSVSGGARYNEQFF. Here the CDR3 DNA reads TGTGCCAGCAGCGTTAGCGGGGGGGCCCGTTACAATGAGCAGTTCTTC. Variable domain in full (rest from reference TRBV5-4 and TRBJ2-1): ETGVTQSPTHLIKTRGQQVTLRCSSQSGHNTVSWYQQALGQGPQFIFQYYREEENGRGNFPPRFSGLQFPNYSSELNVNALELDDSALYLCASSVSGGARYNEQFFGPGTRLTVL.

The CDR3 nucleotides read TGTGCCAGCAGACTGGACAGACTGCCGAATCAGCCCCAGCATTTT. Translating gives CASRLDRLPNQPQHF. The chain uses TRBV6-1 and TRBJ1-5; D may be TRBD1 (6 bases). The germline CDR1 and CDR2 sequences are MNHNS and SASEGT. The CDR3 contains 15 residues. V lost 6 bases and J lost 4, with 16 bases in between.

The chain links TRBV10-2 to TRBJ2-7; 11 bases align to TRBD2. The CDR3 has 14 amino acids. From germline, CDR1 is WSHSY and CDR2 SAAADI. V trimming: 8 bases; J trimming: 3 bases; junction bases outside the gene matches: 6. The CDR3 DNA sequence: TGCGCCAGCCAGAAGACTAGCGGGAACTACGAGCAGTACTTC. This sequence encodes CASQKTSGNYEQYF.

The gene calls are TRBV7-6 and TRBJ2-2, with 9 positions matching TRBD1. The CDR3 contains 16 residues. Per germline, CDR1 SGHVS and CDR2 FNYEAQ. The trim removed 5 bases at V and 0 bases at J, leaving 4 bases unmatched. CDR3 in amino acids: CASSQGQGPNTGELFF. The CDR3 DNA sequence: TGTGCCAGCAGCCAAGGACAGGGGCCGAACACCGGGGAGCTGTTTTTT.

The chain recombines TRBV5-1 with TRBJ2-2; possibly TRBD1 for D (5 bases). The germline V gene encodes CDR1 SGHRS and CDR2 YFSETQ. Deletions cut 0 bases from V and 5 bases from J, with 11 bases between. The CDR3 runs to 15 residues. The CDR3 is CASSLGGVETGELFF. In nucleotides, the CDR3 is TGCGCCAGCAGCTTGGGGGGCGTCGAGACCGGGGAGCTGTTTTTT.

V gene TRBV11-2 combines with J gene TRBJ2-3; D unresolved. The CDR3 totals 13 residues. Germline CDR1 reads SGHAT; CDR2 reads FQNNGV. Trimming removed 2 bases from V and 2 bases from J, with 5 bases in between. CDR3 in amino acids: CASSLPVTDTQYF. CDR3 coding DNA: TGTGCCAGCAGCTTACCCGTCACAGATACGCAGTATTTT. Full variable domain (rest looked up from reference TRBV11-2 and TRBJ2-3): EAGVAQSPRYKIIEKRQSVAFWCNPISGHATLYWYQQILGQGPKLLIQFQNNGVVDDSQLPKDRFSAERLKGVDSTLKIQPAKLEDSAVYLCASSLPVTDTQYFGPGTRLTVL.

This clone was observed a few times. V usage is TRBV27 and J usage is TRBJ2-2; D might be TRBD1 (6 bases). The CDR3 is made up of 14 amino acids. Germline lookup yields CDR1 MNHEY and CDR2 SMNVEV (reference sequence). The V end lost 2 bases, the J end lost 5 bases, and 9 bases lay between the germline ends. The CDR3 region has the DNA TGTGCCAGCAGTTTAGGGGGCCGGACCGGGGAGCTGTTTTTT. Its protein product is CASSLGGRTGELFF.

CDR3 nucleotide sequence: TGTGCCAGTAGTATAGTATCTAGCGGCACGGATGCTCGCGAGCAGTACTTC. Translation gives CASSIVSSGTDAREQYF. The chain employs TRBV19 and TRBJ2-7; 7 bases fit TRBD2. The CDR3 is 17 amino acids. Germline CDR1 and CDR2: LNHDA and SQIVND (reference sequence). V trimming: 1 base; J trimming: 6 bases; junction bases outside the gene matches: 15. Based on the CDR3 plus reference TRBV19 and TRBJ2-7, the full variable domain is DGGITQSPKYLFRKEGQNVTLSCEQNLNHDAMYWYRQDPGQGLRLIYYSQIVNDFQKGDIAEGYSVSREKKESFPLTVTSAQKNPTAFYLCASSIVSSGTDAREQYFGPGTRLTVT.